This section outlines one T cell receptor (beta chain) sequence together with its context. As yet, its antigen is unknown. Looked up from germline, CDR1 is SQVTM and CDR2 is ANQGSEA. Trimming cost V 7 bases and J 5 bases; bases outside gene matches: 10. CDR3 length: 13 residues. This sample is part of a study of T-cell memory formation after mild COVID-19. Regarding the study as a whole: Clones contracting across day 15 to 85 had a balanced CD4/CD8 profile; later expanding clones leaned CD4+. Clonal second-wave expansions that peaked on day 37 had unconfirmed SARS-CoV-2 specificity.

MiXCR, applied by TCRdb to the 5' RACE reads, yields one record per CDR3 protein. The sample lists roughly 620,000 distinct CDR3 sequences, 15% to 20% seen once, with more than 10% in the top ten. The sequence came from an adult woman who had mild COVID-19 (a few samples of this study predate the infection). Cell type and time point are not known. Sequencing used PBMCs or a T cell subset sorted from them (not recorded which). The V and J genes are TRBV29-1 and TRBJ1-1; 7 bases align to TRBD1. This CDR3 reads CSGRGGLVTEAFF. DNA for the CDR3: TGCAGCGGCAGGGGGGGGTTAGTAACTGAAGCTTTCTTT.